These 20 T cell receptor beta chains originate from one sample sequenced in a study of Ad26.COV2.S vaccination and SARS-CoV-2 variants. Clones were read by immunoSEQ multiplex PCR, and TCRdb kept only the in-frame ones, dropping some. The profile shows under 500,000 clones, about 90% of them singletons. Treatment indicated: 15 to 20 received Ad26.COV2.S at low or high dose, single or two shots; 5 received placebo; per-sample allocation not given. Sampling took place 63 days after the first vaccine or placebo injection. The starting material was peripheral blood, obtained in a trial of Ad26.COV2.S vaccine versus placebo. These receptors were taken from a person aged 18-60 years who received the Ad26.COV2.S COVID-19 vaccine or a placebo.

V is TRBV28 and J is TRBJ1-2, with D hard to call. Trimming left V 6 bases short and J 8 bases short, with 13 bases between. The CDR3 totals 12 residues. The germline V gene has CDR1 MDHEN and CDR2 SYDVKM. The CDR3: CASSRWAGGYTF. In DNA, the CDR3 is TGTGCCAGCAGCCGTTGGGCGGGGGGCTACACCTTC.

The chain combines TRBV9 with TRBJ2-7; D might be TRBD1 (6 bases). Looked up from germline, CDR1 is SGDLS and CDR2 is YYNGEE. Trimming removed 0 bases at V and 6 bases at J, with 13 bases between. CDR3 length: 14 residues. The CDR3 region is CASSVEGGGIEQYF. In DNA, the CDR3 is TGTGCCAGCAGCGTAGAAGGGGGTGGTATCGAGCAGTACTTC.

This sequence joins TRBV27 and TRBJ1-2; 7 bases fit TRBD1. CDR1 and CDR2 from the germline V gene are MNHEY and SMNVEV (reference sequence). This CDR3 is 15 amino acids long. J lost 4 bases, V lost 5 bases, and 10 bases had no gene match. Here the CDR3 DNA reads TGTGCCAGCAGTCCCACTGGGACAGCTCCCTATGGCTACACCTTC. It yields the protein CASSPTGTAPYGYTF.

The V call is TRBV7-9, the J call TRBJ2-6; D is undetermined. The germline CDR1 and CDR2 sequences are SEHNR and FQNEAQ (reference sequence). Trimming removed 6 bases at V and 0 bases at J, with 9 bases between. This CDR3 has 15 amino acids. The CDR3 DNA reads TGTGCCAGCAGGGGCAGTATCTCTGGGGCCAACGTCCTGACTTTC. Translated: CASRGSISGANVLTF.

The chain combines TRBV11-2 with TRBJ1-6; a possible D gene is TRBD1 (5 bases). Trimming left V 3 bases short and J 14 bases short, with 32 bases between. The CDR3 sequence is 19 residues long. Germline CDR1 SGHAT, CDR2 FQNNGV. The CDR3 nucleotides are TGTGCCAGCAGCTTTAGTTTCGCGGGGTCGGACAAGGCATTGAGATCCCTCCACTTT. It is translated as CASSFSFAGSDKALRSLHF.

This chain links TRBV11-2 with TRBJ2-3; D is perhaps TRBD1 or TRBD2 (5 bases each). The CDR3 extends over 16 amino acids. Trimming removed 5 bases at V and 0 bases at J, with 15 bases between. In germline, CDR1 is SGHAT, CDR2 FQNNGV. The CDR3 spells CASSGTGTPSTDTQYF. The CDR3 coding sequence is TGTGCCAGCAGCGGGACCGGGACCCCTAGCACAGATACGCAGTATTTT.

This clone showed up just once. The chain employs TRBV29-1 and TRBJ2-3, with 7 bases identical to TRBD1. V lost 3 bases and J lost 0; bases outside the gene matches: 6. Germline CDR1 and CDR2: SQVTM and ANQGSEA. CDR3 length: 15 residues. Here the CDR3 reads CSVDSDRTSTDTQYF. DNA of the CDR3: TGCAGCGTTGACTCGGACAGGACTAGCACAGATACGCAGTATTTT.

This clone was seen just once. The V gene is TRBV7-9, the J gene TRBJ1-4; D remains unclear. CDR1 and CDR2 (germline): SEHNR, FQNEAQ (reference sequence). This CDR3 is built from 14 residues. Trimming removed 3 bases from V and 4 bases from J, with 9 bases in between. The CDR3 nucleotides are TGTGCCAGCAGCTTGTTAGGCGTTAATGAAAAACTGTTTTTT. Amino acid sequence: CASSLLGVNEKLFF.

The genes are TRBV30 and TRBJ2-3, with a tentative D call TRBD2 (5 bases). Trimming cost V 4 bases and J 8 bases, with 16 bases left between them. This CDR3 spans 13 amino acids. In germline, CDR1 is GTSNPN, CDR2 SVGIG (reference sequence). The CDR3 nucleotides read TGTGCCTGGACAGTTATGTTTGGAGGTACGCAGTATTTT. Translating it yields CAWTVMFGGTQYF.

This rearrangement joins TRBV10-1 to TRBJ2-2, with 8 bases lining up with TRBD1. The CDR3 extends over 16 amino acids. Germline assignment: CDR1 WNHNN and CDR2 SYGVQD (reference sequence). V lost 5 bases, J lost 1 base, and 6 bases stayed unmatched. CDR3 in DNA: TGCGCCAGCAGTCCCCAGGGGGCTGTGAACACCGGGGAGCTGTTTTTT. Protein product: CASSPQGAVNTGELFF.

In its sample, this clone was seen a few times. The chain recombines TRBV19 with TRBJ2-1; 7 nucleotides match TRBD2. Trimming removed 6 bases from V and 3 bases from J; junction bases left unmatched: 8. Germline assignment: CDR1 LNHDA and CDR2 SQIVND (reference sequence). The CDR3 sequence is 15 residues long. This chain's CDR3 is CASRPSAGDYNEQFF. The CDR3 DNA reads TGTGCCAGTAGACCCTCGGCGGGAGACTACAATGAGCAGTTCTTC.

The chain is built from TRBV9 and TRBJ1-1, with D perhaps TRBD1 (6 bases). The CDR3 sequence is 14 residues long. Trimming removed 0 bases from V and 3 bases from J, with 9 bases in between. Germline V lookup: CDR1 SGDLS, CDR2 YYNGEE. The CDR3 DNA sequence: TGTGCCAGCAGCGTAGAGGGGGAGTACACTGAAGCTTTCTTT. This translates into CASSVEGEYTEAFF.

The genes are TRBV20-1 and TRBJ2-5, with D perhaps matching TRBD1 (5 bases). CDR3 size: 15 residues. Trimming shortened V by 3 bases and J by 5 bases, and 19 bases separated the two germline ends. Germline CDR1 and CDR2: DFQATT and SNEGSKA (reference sequence). CDR3: CSASGVAGKGETQYF. In nucleotides, the CDR3 is TGCAGTGCTAGTGGGGTGGCAGGGAAGGGGGAGACCCAGTACTTC.

The chain carries TRBV2 and TRBJ1-2; no definite D call. Germline assignment: CDR1 SNHLY and CDR2 FYNNEI. Trimming shortened V by 3 bases and J by 7 bases, and 12 bases separated the two germline ends. The CDR3 covers 13 residues. CDR3 amino acids: CASSDKQTFGYTF. The DNA for the CDR3 is TGTGCCAGCAGTGATAAACAGACTTTTGGCTACACCTTC.

In this sample, this clone turned up once. This chain links TRBV27 with TRBJ1-5, with TRBD1 as a possible D gene (6 bases). Looked up from germline, CDR1 is MNHEY and CDR2 is SMNVEV (reference sequence). With 3 bases removed from V and 3 bases from J, the gap between germline ends came to 12 bases. The CDR3 totals 15 residues. The CDR3: CASSFRGAPNQPQHF. Written as DNA, the CDR3 is TGTGCCAGCAGTTTCCGGGGGGCCCCCAATCAGCCCCAGCATTTT.

This clone was seen just once. The chain carries TRBV20-1 and TRBJ2-5, with D maybe TRBD2 (5 bases). The CDR3 runs 14 residues. The V and J ends lost 3 bases and 5 bases respectively, with 16 bases between them. In germline, CDR1 is DFQATT, CDR2 SNEGSKA (reference sequence). The CDR3 DNA reads as TGCAGTGCTAGTTCACTAGTCAGCGTCGAGACCCAGTACTTC. Translation gives CSASSLVSVETQYF.

This chain joins TRBV9 and TRBJ1-3; D not resolved. Trimming stripped 4 bases from V and 1 base from J, with 9 bases between. This CDR3 region has 14 residues. Germline-derived CDR1 and CDR2 are SGDLS and YYNGEE. CDR3 region: CASSPGVSGNTIYF. Written as DNA, the CDR3 is TGTGCCAGCAGCCCCGGGGTTTCTGGAAACACCATATATTTT. Full variable domain (rest looked up from reference TRBV9 and TRBJ1-3): DSGVTQTPKHLITATGQRVTLRCSPRSGDLSVYWYQQSLDQGLQFLIQYYNGEERAKGNILERFSAQQFPDLHSELNLSSLELGDSALYFCASSPGVSGNTIYFGEGSWLTVV.

The chain is built from TRBV6-2 or TRBV6-3 and TRBJ2-7; D perhaps matches TRBD1 (7 bases). Germline V gene sequence: CDR1 MNHEY, CDR2 SVGEGT. The CDR3 has 15 amino acids. Trimming left V 6 bases short and J 5 bases short, with 20 bases between. CDR3 DNA sequence: TGTGCCAGCAGACCTTACCTCAGGGGGGTCAACGAGCAGTACTTC. This translates into CASRPYLRGVNEQYF.

The rearrangement joins TRBV30 to TRBJ2-7, with D maybe TRBD1 (5 bases). Germline assignment: CDR1 GTSNPN and CDR2 SVGIG (reference sequence). Trimming took off 3 bases at V and 3 bases at J, with 21 bases between the two ends. This CDR3 is built from 16 residues. CDR3 residues: CAWSTAPGYGGYEQYF. In DNA form, the CDR3 reads TGTGCCTGGAGCACCGCACCAGGGTACGGCGGCTACGAGCAGTACTTC.

This clone has a single count. This rearrangement joins TRBV19 to TRBJ2-7; weak D call: TRBD2 (5 bases). V was trimmed by 4 bases and J by 1 base, leaving 11 bases between them. The length of the CDR3 is 14 residues. CDR1 and CDR2 from the germline V gene are LNHDA and SQIVND (reference sequence). The CDR3: CASSTSRTSYEQYF. In DNA form, the CDR3 reads TGTGCCAGTAGTACCTCCAGGACTTCCTACGAGCAGTACTTC. Full variable domain (missing parts from reference TRBV19 and TRBJ2-7): DGGITQSPKYLFRKEGQNVTLSCEQNLNHDAMYWYRQDPGQGLRLIYYSQIVNDFQKGDIAEGYSVSREKKESFPLTVTSAQKNPTAFYLCASSTSRTSYEQYFGPGTRLTVT.